Shown below are 22 T cell receptor beta chains from a single sample sequenced in a study of CD4 T cells in relation to SARS-CoV-2 and coronaviruses. CD4+ T cells from unexposed donors were obtained before the COVID-19 pandemic (2011-2018). The method was immunoSEQ multiplex PCR; TCRdb's version includes in-frame clones alone and lacks a portion of them. The sample lists about 55,000 clones; roughly 89% were seen once. What was sequenced was memory CD4+ T cells from PBMCs. All receptors derive from a human donor in good health.

V gene TRBV10-2 combines with J gene TRBJ1-5; D might be TRBD1 (6 bases). Per germline, CDR1 WSHSY and CDR2 SAAADI. The CDR3 extends over 14 amino acids. V shed 4 bases and J shed 4 bases, with 11 bases lying between them. The CDR3 spells CASSVGGQNQPQHF. The CDR3 DNA reads TGCGCCAGCAGTGTTGGGGGGCAGAATCAGCCCCAGCATTTT.

This clone was detected a few times. The rearrangement links TRBV7-6 to TRBJ2-2; 9 bases are shared with TRBD1. CDR1 is SGHVS, CDR2 FNYEAQ, per germline. Losses at the gene ends were 5 bases for V and 6 bases for J; bases not matched to a gene: 4. The CDR3 totals 14 residues. This chain's CDR3 is CASSRGTGPGELFF. The DNA for the CDR3 is TGTGCCAGCAGCCGGGGGACAGGGCCCGGGGAGCTGTTTTTT.

The J gene is TRBJ1-1, the V gene TRBV7-8; D ambiguous. The CDR3 spans 13 residues. Trimming left V 5 bases short and J 1 base short, with 8 bases between. Germline loops: CDR1 SGHVS, CDR2 FQNEAQ. DNA of the CDR3: TGTGCCAGCAGCCTCCGACGGAACACTGAAGCTTTCTTT. Its protein is CASSLRRNTEAFF.

This clone was found once. The V gene is TRBV2, the J gene TRBJ1-4; possibly TRBD1 for D (5 bases). The CDR3 sequence is 13 residues long. V gave up 5 bases and J gave up 5 bases, with 9 bases separating them. Looked up from germline, CDR1 is SNHLY and CDR2 is FYNNEI. CDR3 DNA sequence: TGTGCCAGCAGTCAGGGTGGAAATGAAAAACTGTTTTTT. Encoded protein: CASSQGGNEKLFF.

The CDR3 protein is CASTSSSGGIGIADTQYF. CDR3 in DNA: TGTGCCAGCACCAGTAGTTCGGGGGGGATTGGGATCGCAGATACGCAGTATTTT. J is TRBJ2-3 and V is TRBV28; 8 bases match TRBD2. Germline CDR1 reads MDHEN; CDR2 reads SYDVKM. CDR3 length: 18 amino acids. J lost 4 bases, V lost 7 bases, and 19 bases had no gene match.

The chain joins TRBV29-1 to TRBJ1-2; no reliable D call. The CDR3 length is 12 residues. Trimming stripped 4 bases from V and 3 bases from J, with 9 bases between. From germline, CDR1 is SQVTM and CDR2 ANQGSEA. CDR3 in amino acids: CSVVIGHYGYTF. Written as DNA, the CDR3 is TGCAGCGTTGTTATCGGTCACTATGGCTACACCTTC.

As regards this clone: At one boundary the junction diverges from the germline segment, which might be a read error. The chain carries TRBV6-5 and TRBJ1-2; tentatively, D is TRBD1 (6 bases). This CDR3 region has 14 residues. CDR1 MNHEY and CDR2 SVGAGI come from the germline V gene. The CDR3 coding sequence is TGTGCCAGCAGCTACTACACGGGGGCTGGGGGCTACACCTTC. Amino acids: CASSYYTGAGGYTF.

Only one count was recorded for this clone. The CDR3 DNA reads as TGTGCCAGCAGCTTATCGGACACTGAAGCTTTCTTT. The encoded protein is CASSLSDTEAFF. The chain uses TRBV7-9 and TRBJ1-1; unclear D gene. Trimming took 2 bases from V and 3 from J, leaving 4 bases between them. The CDR3 covers 12 residues. Germline assignment: CDR1 SEHNR and CDR2 FQNEAQ (reference sequence).

This clone was detected only once. V is TRBV3-1 (or the pseudogene TRBV3-2) and J is TRBJ2-6, with 14 bases fitting TRBD2. The germline V gene has CDR1 LGHDT and CDR2 YNNKEL (reference sequence). The V and J ends lost 0 bases and 3 bases, in that order; junction bases with no gene match: 7. The CDR3 consists of 20 residues. Here the CDR3 reads CASSQDRGTSGRGGANVLTF. CDR3 nucleotide sequence: TGTGCCAGCAGCCAAGATCGAGGGACTAGCGGGAGAGGTGGGGCCAACGTCCTGACTTTC.

V and J are TRBV7-2 and TRBJ2-7, with D uncertain. The CDR3 has 11 amino acids. Trimming pared 3 bases from V and 8 bases from J, leaving 8 bases between. Looked up from germline, CDR1 is SGHTA and CDR2 is FQGNSA. The CDR3 nucleotides are TGTGCCAGCAGCTTGAGTATGAAGCAGTACTTC. Residues: CASSLSMKQYF.

This rearrangement joins TRBV27 to TRBJ1-6; the match to TRBD1 covers 10 bases. Germline V gene sequence: CDR1 MNHEY, CDR2 SMNVEV (reference sequence). V shed 4 bases and J 8 bases; nucleotides not matched to a gene: 5. The CDR3 totals 15 residues. CDR3 DNA sequence: TGTGCCAGCAGTTCAGCGGGACAGGGGTATTCACCCCTCCACTTT. It is translated as CASSSAGQGYSPLHF.

The rearrangement links TRBV18 to TRBJ2-7; D uncertain. Trimming took off 5 bases at V and 0 bases at J, with 5 bases between the two ends. The CDR3 has 12 residues. The germline V gene encodes CDR1 KGHSH and CDR2 LQKENI. CDR3: CASSSISYEQYF. CDR3 coding DNA: TGTGCCAGCTCATCAATCTCCTACGAGCAGTACTTC.

This clone has a single count. The CDR3 reads CASSSNVNTGELFF. The CDR3 DNA follows: TGCGCCAGCAGCTCCAACGTAAACACCGGGGAGCTGTTTTTT. This chain joins TRBV5-1 and TRBJ2-2; D unresolved. Trimming cost V 3 bases and J 2 bases, with 8 bases left between them. The V gene's germline CDR1 is SGHRS and CDR2 YFSETQ. The CDR3 spans 14 residues.

This clone was seen only a few times. V usage is TRBV28 and J usage is TRBJ2-2; D might be TRBD2 (6 bases). Trimming cost V 6 bases and J 7 bases, with 30 bases left between them. Germline loops: CDR1 MDHEN, CDR2 SYDVKM. The CDR3 is 19 residues long. In DNA form, the CDR3 reads TGTGCCAGCAGCACCCCGACCCCATCCAGCGGAGGGCGGGGCGGGGAGCTGTTTTTT. Protein product: CASSTPTPSSGGRGGELFF.

This clone was detected a few times. The chain recombines TRBV5-6 with TRBJ2-1; 11 bases fit TRBD2. The V gene end was trimmed by 4 bases and the J gene end by 6 bases; junction bases not matched to a gene: 9. The germline CDR1 and CDR2 sequences are SGHDT and YYEEEE. The CDR3 extends over 16 amino acids. The CDR3 DNA reads as TGTGCCAGCAGCCCAGTTAGCGGGAGGGCCCCCAATGAGCAGTTCTTC. Its protein is CASSPVSGRAPNEQFF.

The rearrangement uses TRBV4-2 and TRBJ1-1, with a possible D match to TRBD1 (5 bases). The CDR3 is made up of 17 amino acids. The germline V gene has CDR1 LGHNA and CDR2 YNFKEQ. Trimming left V 1 base short and J 1 base short, with 16 bases between. In DNA, the CDR3 is TGTGCCAGCAGCCAAGCCGTCCAGGGAAGAAAGAACACTGAAGCTTTCTTT. This translates into CASSQAVQGRKNTEAFF.

The chain has TRBV28 and TRBJ2-1; the D gene is possibly TRBD2 (5 bases). The V and J ends lost 5 bases and 11 bases respectively, with 19 bases between them. Germline V CDR1 and CDR2: MDHEN, SYDVKM. The CDR3 has 14 residues. CDR3 DNA sequence: TGTGCCAGCAGTCCCCTAGACTACAATAGGAAGCAGTTCTTC. It encodes CASSPLDYNRKQFF.

The J gene is TRBJ1-4, the V gene TRBV28; TRBD1 agrees at 7 bases. Trimming at V came to 3 bases and at J to 5 bases, leaving 3 bases not matched to a gene. CDR1 MDHEN and CDR2 SYDVKM come from the germline V gene. The CDR3 contains 14 residues. For the CDR3, the DNA is TGTGCCAGCAGTTTCAGGGGGGCCAATGAAAAACTGTTTTTT. This codes for CASSFRGANEKLFF.

This chain connects TRBV7-9 to TRBJ2-3; 10 bases match TRBD2. V dropped 5 bases and J dropped 4; count of bases not matched to a gene: 9. Germline CDR1 and CDR2: SEHNR and FQNEAQ (reference sequence). The CDR3 is 16 residues long. The CDR3 coding sequence is TGTGCCAGCAGCCCCAGCGGCAGCGGGAGGGCAGATACGCAGTATTTT. It encodes CASSPSGSGRADTQYF.

The rearrangement links TRBV27 to TRBJ2-7; D is possibly TRBD2 (7 bases). Trimming shortened V by 6 bases and J by 6 bases, and 15 bases separated the two germline ends. There are 13 residues in the CDR3. Germline V gene data show CDR1 as MNHEY and CDR2 as SMNVEV (reference sequence). The CDR3 DNA reads TGTGCCAGCAGACCCCTCCGGGGGGCCGAGCAGTACTTC. It encodes CASRPLRGAEQYF.

The V call is TRBV19, the J call TRBJ2-3; the match to TRBD1 covers 10 bases. The V segment lost 4 bases and the J segment 6 bases; nucleotides outside the gene matches: 4. Per the germline V gene, CDR1 is LNHDA and CDR2 is SQIVND (reference sequence). The CDR3 has 14 amino acids. CDR3 sequence: CASSRGQGTDTQYF. The CDR3 DNA reads TGTGCCAGTAGTAGGGGACAGGGGACCGATACGCAGTATTTT.

The chain couples TRBV20-1 to TRBJ2-7; 7 bases are shared with TRBD2. The CDR3 spans 11 residues. The trim removed 6 bases at V and 10 bases at J, leaving 9 bases unmatched. Germline V gene data show CDR1 as DFQATT and CDR2 as SNEGSKA (reference sequence). CDR3 sequence (DNA): TGCAGTGCCGCACGGGACTACCTACAGTACTTC. Encoded protein: CSAARDYLQYF.